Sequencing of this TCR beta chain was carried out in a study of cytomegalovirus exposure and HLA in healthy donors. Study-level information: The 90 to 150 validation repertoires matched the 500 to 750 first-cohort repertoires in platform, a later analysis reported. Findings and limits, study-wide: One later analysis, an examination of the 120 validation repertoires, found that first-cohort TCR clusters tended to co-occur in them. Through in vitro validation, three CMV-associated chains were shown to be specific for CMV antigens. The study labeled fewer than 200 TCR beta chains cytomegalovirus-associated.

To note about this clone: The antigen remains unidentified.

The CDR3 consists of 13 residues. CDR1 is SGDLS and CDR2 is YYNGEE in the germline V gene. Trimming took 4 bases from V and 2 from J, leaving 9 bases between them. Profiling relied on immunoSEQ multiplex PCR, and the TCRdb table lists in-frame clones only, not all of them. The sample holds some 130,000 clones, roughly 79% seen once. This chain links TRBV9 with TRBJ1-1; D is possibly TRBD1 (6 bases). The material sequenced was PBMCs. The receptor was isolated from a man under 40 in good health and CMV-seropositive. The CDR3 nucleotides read TGTGCCAGCAGCAAGACAGGTAACACTGAAGCTTTCTTT. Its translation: CASSKTGNTEAFF.